This entry lists 28 T cell receptor beta chains sequenced from one sample in a study of human T cells and chemical hapten exposure. TCRdb called the RACE reads again in MiXCR, with one record for every CDR3 protein. The data hold more than 70,000 distinct CDR3 sequences, with 11% observed a single time. Specified time point: patch test 3, about 24 weeks after DPC sensitization. Treatment described: therapeutic diphenylcyclopropenone sensitization with weekly scalp DPC. The sequenced sample was whole blood, obtained in connection with sensitization to the hapten diphenylcyclopropenone (DPC). Source of these receptors: a woman younger than 45 with alopecia areata. Some clones in this sample may be carry-over from other donors' samples.

This clonotype was recorded at least ten times. This rearrangement joins TRBV7-9 to TRBJ1-1, with D uncertain. Germline lookup yields CDR1 SEHNR and CDR2 FQNEAQ (reference sequence). The CDR3 has 11 amino acids. The germline V and J ends were trimmed by 2 bases and 3 bases, with 1 base remaining between them. The CDR3 DNA reads as TGTGCCAGCAGCTTATACACTGAAGCTTTCTTT. Its protein product is CASSLYTEAFF.

The sample holds many counts of this clonotype. The rearrangement joins TRBV7-9 to TRBJ1-6; 8 nucleotides align to TRBD1. V lost 5 bases, J lost 5 bases, and 5 bases stayed unmatched. This CDR3 has 15 amino acids. Germline values: CDR1 SEHNR, CDR2 FQNEAQ (reference sequence). The CDR3 DNA follows: TGTGCCAGCAGCCCACGGACAGGGAATAATTCACCCCTCCACTTT. Residues: CASSPRTGNNSPLHF.

This clonotype was counted ten times or more. The chain has TRBV29-1 and TRBJ1-2; D gene ambiguous. The V and J ends lost 2 bases and 0 bases respectively, with 13 bases between them. The CDR3 is made up of 15 amino acids. Germline V gene data show CDR1 as SQVTM and CDR2 as ANQGSEA. Here the CDR3 DNA reads TGCAGCGTTGAACCTTACAGAGACTCTAACTATGGCTACACCTTC. Its translation is CSVEPYRDSNYGYTF.

The table lists this clonotype with many counts. The chain links TRBV7-3 to TRBJ2-3, with TRBD2 matching 7 bases. The V gene end was trimmed by 4 bases and the J gene end by 4 bases; junction bases not matched to a gene: 17. This CDR3 has 18 residues. Germline lookup yields CDR1 SGHTA and CDR2 FQGTGA. The chain's CDR3 is CASSSRRGVVESADTQYF. The CDR3 DNA follows: TGTGCCAGCAGCTCGAGACGGGGGGTAGTAGAGTCGGCAGATACGCAGTATTTT. The full variable domain, with the rest looked up from reference TRBV7-3 and TRBJ2-3, is GAGVSQTPSNKVTEKGKYVELRCDPISGHTALYWYRQSLGQGPEFLIYFQGTGAADDSGLPNDRFFAVRPEGSVSTLKIQRTERGDSAVYLCASSSRRGVVESADTQYFGPGTRLTVL.

This clonotype was seen ten or more times. This chain connects TRBV3-1 to TRBJ1-4; TRBD1 aligns across 8 bases. The V gene's germline CDR1 is LGHDT and CDR2 YNNKEL (reference sequence). This CDR3 has 16 amino acids. Trimming took 3 bases from V and 7 from J; bases not matched to a gene: 10. The CDR3 DNA is TGTGCCAGCAGCCAGCCCGAGCAGGGGGCGGTTGAAAAACTGTTTTTT. This gives the protein CASSQPEQGAVEKLFF.

The chain recombines TRBV6-4 with TRBJ2-3; a possible D gene is TRBD2 (6 bases). V dropped 5 bases and J dropped 5 bases, with 14 bases sitting between them. The germline gives CDR1 MRHNA, CDR2 SNTAGT. The CDR3 runs 14 residues. CDR3 loop: CASSPGGNRDTQYF. CDR3 bases: TGTGCCAGCAGTCCAGGAGGGAATCGAGATACGCAGTATTTT.

This clonotype came up many times. The V gene is TRBV6-2 or TRBV6-3, the J gene TRBJ2-5; 10 bases match TRBD2. Losses at the gene ends were 6 bases for V and 5 bases for J; bases not matched to a gene: 3. The CDR3 sequence is 13 residues long. Germline V lookup: CDR1 MNHEY, CDR2 SVGEGT. The CDR3 DNA reads TGTGCCAGCAGCCTAGCGGGAGTGGAGACCCAGTACTTC. Amino acids: CASSLAGVETQYF.

This clonotype was found a few times. V usage is TRBV6-1 and J usage is TRBJ2-1; D unresolved. CDR1 and CDR2 from the germline V gene are MNHNS and SASEGT. The CDR3 totals 12 residues. The V and J ends lost 7 bases and 4 bases respectively, with 8 bases between them. CDR3 sequence (DNA): TGTGCCAGCATGAACGGATACAATGAGCAGTTCTTC. Protein: CASMNGYNEQFF.

This clonotype has a count of ten or more. The chain joins TRBV11-2 to TRBJ1-6; 8 bases match TRBD1. V shed 5 bases, J shed 6 bases, and the junction held 3 bases outside the gene matches. This CDR3 contains 14 residues. Germline lookup yields CDR1 SGHAT and CDR2 FQNNGV. The CDR3 protein is CASSRDRTNSPLHF. The DNA for the CDR3 is TGTGCCAGCAGCCGGGACAGGACTAATTCACCCCTCCACTTT.

Many counts were recorded for this clonotype. The chain links TRBV7-2 to TRBJ2-7; D gene ambiguous. The CDR3 totals 11 residues. Between the trimmed V and J ends, which lost 2 bases and 5 bases, there was a span of 4 bases. Germline-derived CDR1 and CDR2 are SGHTA and FQGNSA. CDR3 coding DNA: TGTGCCAGCAGCTTATGGAACGAGCAGTACTTC. It encodes CASSLWNEQYF.

This clonotype was counted many times. The chain carries TRBV4-1 and TRBJ1-1; 7 bases map to TRBD1. Germline V gives CDR1 MGHRA, CDR2 YSYEKL. V shed 0 bases, J shed 0 bases, and the junction held 13 bases outside the gene matches. The CDR3 extends over 19 amino acids. CDR3: CASSQEGGRSGTVNTEAFF. CDR3 nucleotides: TGCGCCAGCAGCCAAGAGGGGGGGCGATCCGGGACAGTGAACACTGAAGCTTTCTTT.

This clonotype was seen many times. This rearrangement joins TRBV4-2 to TRBJ2-1; TRBD2 agrees at 11 bases. The CDR3 runs 15 residues. Germline V gene lookup returns CDR1 LGHNA and CDR2 YNFKEQ. The V segment lost 5 bases and the J segment 9 bases; nucleotides outside the gene matches: 9. In DNA, the CDR3 is TGTGCCAGCAGCTCCCGGACACTAGCGGGAGCTGAGCAGTTCTTC. It is translated as CASSSRTLAGAEQFF.

This clonotype was seen repeatedly, ten times or more. The chain joins TRBV6-4 to TRBJ2-1; 8 bases are a match to TRBD2. V lost 2 bases to trimming and J lost 0 bases; unmatched junction nucleotides: 3. CDR1 and CDR2 (germline): MRHNA, SNTAGT. The CDR3 spans 16 residues. The CDR3 spells CASSDTAGVSYNEQFF. Written as DNA, the CDR3 is TGTGCCAGCAGTGACACAGCGGGGGTCTCCTACAATGAGCAGTTCTTC.

The chain carries TRBV7-2 and TRBJ1-5, with TRBD1 identical over 7 bases. The J segment lost 6 bases and the V segment lost 5 bases, leaving 16 bases of the junction unmatched. The CDR3 length is 17 residues. In germline, CDR1 is SGHTA, CDR2 FQGNSA. CDR3 amino acids: CASSQGTGTANGQPQHF. CDR3 sequence (DNA): TGTGCCAGCAGCCAAGGAACCGGGACAGCGAACGGTCAGCCCCAGCATTTT. The full variable domain, its missing parts supplied by reference TRBV7-2 and TRBJ1-5, is GAGVSQSPSNKVTEKGKDVELRCDPISGHTALYWYRQSLGQGLEFLIYFQGNSAPDKSGLPSDRFSAERTGGSVSTLTIQRTQQEDSAVYLCASSQGTGTANGQPQHFGDGTRLSIL.

The V call is TRBV21-1, the J call TRBJ2-7; TRBD2 is the table's D call and was not checked against the DNA. TRBV21-1 is a known pseudogene. The CDR3 spans 14 residues. CDR3 DNA: TGTGCCGGAAAGACTAGCGGGAGTCCCTACGAGCAGTACTTC. Protein product: CAGKTSGSPYEQYF.

The V gene is TRBV5-6, the J gene TRBJ2-7; D is uncertain. V was clipped by 2 bases and J by 1 base, with 19 bases between them. Germline V gives CDR1 SGHDT, CDR2 YYEEEE. The CDR3 sequence is 17 residues long. The CDR3 coding sequence is TGTGCCAGCAGCTTACAAGGTTTAGACGGCTGGTCCTACGAGCAGTACTTC. This gives the protein CASSLQGLDGWSYEQYF.

This clonotype showed up just a few times. This rearrangement joins TRBV2 to TRBJ1-6; D not resolved. Germline loops: CDR1 SNHLY, CDR2 FYNNEI. With 6 bases removed from V and 7 bases from J, the gap between germline ends came to 10 bases. This CDR3 has 13 residues. CDR3 residues: CASRDSYNSPLHF. For the CDR3, the DNA is TGTGCCAGCAGGGATTCATACAATTCACCCCTCCACTTT.

This clonotype was observed many times. This chain links TRBV6-6 with TRBJ1-5; no firm D call. This CDR3 is 14 amino acids long. V lost 2 bases, J lost 3 bases, and 8 bases lay in between. Germline CDR1 reads MNHNY; CDR2 reads SVGAGI (reference sequence). The CDR3 loop is CASSYAGPNQPQHF. The CDR3 DNA is TGTGCCAGCAGTTACGCAGGACCCAATCAGCCCCAGCATTTT.

The table lists this clonotype with many counts. J is TRBJ2-5 and V is TRBV7-6, with D possibly matching TRBD2 (6 bases). The germline V gene encodes CDR1 SGHVS and CDR2 FNYEAQ. Trimming cost V 8 bases and J 5 bases, with 12 bases left between them. The CDR3 sequence is 12 residues long. CDR3 sequence reads: CASGGNGETQYF. Here the CDR3 DNA reads TGTGCCAGCGGGGGGAATGGGGAGACCCAGTACTTC.

This clonotype was seen a handful of times. The gene calls are TRBV5-6 and TRBJ2-3; TRBD2 aligns across 12 bases. The CDR3 has 18 amino acids. V lost 4 bases to trimming and J lost 2 bases; unmatched junction nucleotides: 11. Germline CDR1 reads SGHDT; CDR2 reads YYEEEE. Written as DNA, the CDR3 is TGTGCCAGCAGCCTGAACCGACTAGCGGGGGAATACACAGATACGCAGTATTTT. Its translation: CASSLNRLAGEYTDTQYF.

This clonotype came up many times. The gene calls are TRBV6-5 and TRBJ2-7, with D perhaps matching TRBD1 (5 bases). This CDR3 is 13 amino acids long. V gave up 7 bases and J gave up 0 bases, with 10 bases separating them. From germline, CDR1 is MNHEY and CDR2 SVGAGI. CDR3 amino acids: CASKDTSSYEQYF. Written as DNA, the CDR3 is TGTGCCAGCAAGGACACGAGCTCCTACGAGCAGTACTTC.

This clonotype was detected many times. The CDR3 DNA follows: TGTGCCAGTAGCCAGGGGACTAATGAAAAACTGTTTTTT. Translating it yields CASSQGTNEKLFF. The chain uses TRBV7-6 and TRBJ1-4, with a weak D call TRBD1 (6 bases). This CDR3 is 13 amino acids long. Trimming took 9 bases from V and 2 from J, leaving 10 bases between them. The germline V gene has CDR1 SGHVS and CDR2 FNYEAQ.

This clonotype was observed a handful of times. The CDR3 loop is CASPRGTNYNEQFF. CDR3 sequence (DNA): TGTGCCAGCCCCAGAGGGACTAATTACAATGAGCAGTTCTTC. The rearrangement uses TRBV7-9 and TRBJ2-1; 7 bases are a match to TRBD2. The CDR3 sequence is 14 residues long. V lost 8 bases, J lost 4 bases, and 8 bases stayed unmatched. CDR1 is SEHNR and CDR2 is FQNEAQ in the germline V gene (reference sequence).

This clonotype was observed a handful of times. The rearrangement links TRBV7-9 to TRBJ1-6, with D possibly TRBD1 on 5 matching bases. The CDR3 is made up of 17 amino acids. Germline CDR1 is SEHNR and CDR2 is FQNEAQ (reference sequence). Trimming took 8 bases from V and 4 from J, leaving 21 bases between them. Here the CDR3 reads CASHQLSGGHYNSPLHF. The CDR3 DNA reads as TGTGCCAGCCACCAGCTGTCCGGTGGACATTATAATTCACCCCTCCACTTT.

Ten or more counts support this clonotype. This chain connects TRBV27 to TRBJ1-2; 7 nucleotides agree with TRBD1. CDR3 length equals 12 residues. The J segment lost 6 bases and the V segment lost 5 bases, leaving 3 bases of the junction unmatched. The germline gives CDR1 MNHEY, CDR2 SMNVEV (reference sequence). The CDR3 bases are TGTGCCAGCAGTCTCAGGGGGGATGGCTACACCTTC. Translation gives CASSLRGDGYTF.

The chain recombines TRBV15 with TRBJ1-5; D is undetermined. Trimming took 1 base from V and 2 from J, leaving 3 bases between them. Germline V lookup: CDR1 LNHNV, CDR2 YYDKDF (reference sequence). This CDR3 has 13 amino acids. The CDR3 loop reads CATSRVRNQPQHF. CDR3 DNA: TGTGCCACCAGCAGAGTTCGCAATCAGCCCCAGCATTTT.

This clonotype was counted ten times or more. The rearrangement uses TRBV4-1 and TRBJ1-1; possible D gene TRBD1, 6 bases. Per germline, CDR1 MGHRA and CDR2 YSYEKL. This CDR3 is built from 17 residues. V was cut by 3 bases and J by 7 bases, with 24 bases left in between. The CDR3 DNA is TGCGCCAGCAGCCAGGGATTCGCAGGGGTTATGGGGGATGAAGCTTTCTTT. Protein sequence: CASSQGFAGVMGDEAFF.

The V and J genes are TRBV7-2 and TRBJ2-3; 7 nucleotides line up with TRBD2. CDR1 SGHTA and CDR2 FQGNSA come from the germline V gene. J gave up 0 bases and V 4 bases, and 4 bases lay outside the gene matches. The CDR3 runs 15 residues. The CDR3 protein is CASSSGLPSTDTQYF. CDR3 sequence (DNA): TGTGCCAGCAGCTCGGGACTACCGAGCACAGATACGCAGTATTTT. The full variable domain, completed using reference TRBV7-2 and TRBJ2-3, is GAGVSQSPSNKVTEKGKDVELRCDPISGHTALYWYRQSLGQGLEFLIYFQGNSAPDKSGLPSDRFSAERTGGSVSTLTIQRTQQEDSAVYLCASSSGLPSTDTQYFGPGTRLTVL.